The rows below give T cell receptor beta chains drawn from one sample of a study of blood T cell repertoires in COVID-19. Clones were read by immunoSEQ multiplex PCR, and TCRdb kept only the in-frame ones, dropping some. The data contain some 190,000 clones, 82% of them singletons. Sequencing was performed on peripheral blood. These receptors originate from a woman aged 55-69 years with COVID-19, enrolled during active disease. Both conserved end residues are part of each CDR3. A D gene is named only where the DNA matches it firmly. Only part of the rows carry a size: once, few, many, or a class if the clone is expanded.

J gene: TRBJ2-3; clone size: -; V gene: TRBV28; D gene: -; CDR3 DNA: TGTGCCTACAGGATGGGGAATACGCAGTATTTT; CDR3 protein: CAYRMGNTQYF
J gene: TRBJ1-4; clone size: -; V gene: TRBV30; D gene: TRBD1; CDR3 DNA: TGTGCCTGGGGGACAGGGAATGAAAAACTGTTTTTT; CDR3 protein: CAWGTGNEKLFF
J gene: TRBJ2-5; clone size: -; V gene: TRBV28; D gene: TRBD2; CDR3 DNA: TGTGCCAGCAGCCTGGCGCTAGCGGGAGGGCAAGAGACCCAGTACTTC; CDR3 protein: CASSLALAGGQETQYF
J gene: TRBJ2-5; clone size: -; V gene: TRBV3-1/TRBV3-2; D gene: -; CDR3 DNA: TGTGCCAGCAGCCAAGGTCAGGAACAAGAGACCCAGTACTTC; CDR3 protein: CASSQGQEQETQYF
J gene: TRBJ2-2; clone size: -; V gene: TRBV5-1; D gene: -; CDR3 DNA: TGCGCCAGCAGCCCGTTATCTCGAAGGACTAACACCGGGGAGCTGTTTTTT; CDR3 protein: CASSPLSRRTNTGELFF
J gene: TRBJ1-2; clone size: -; V gene: TRBV2; D gene: -; CDR3 DNA: TGTGCCAGCAGTGAAGCGGGGCCTCGCTATGGCTACACCTTC; CDR3 protein: CASSEAGPRYGYTF
J gene: TRBJ1-2; clone size: -; V gene: TRBV19; D gene: TRBD1; CDR3 DNA: TGTGCCAGTAGTACGGACAGGGTACCCTATGGCTACACCTTC; CDR3 protein: CASSTDRVPYGYTF
J gene: TRBJ2-1; clone size: once; V gene: TRBV10-2; D gene: -; CDR3 DNA: TGCGCCAGCAGTGACCGAGATCCTAGCGTGCCGTTGGATGAGCAGTTCTTC; CDR3 protein: CASSDRDPSVPLDEQFF
J gene: TRBJ1-5; clone size: -; V gene: TRBV7-3; D gene: -; CDR3 DNA: TGTGCCAGCAGCCCAGGGAGCAATCAGCCCCAGCATTTT; CDR3 protein: CASSPGSNQPQHF
J gene: TRBJ1-3; clone size: once; V gene: TRBV5-1; D gene: -; CDR3 DNA: TGCGCCAGCAGAACTCAGGGCTCTGGAAACACCATATATTTT; CDR3 protein: CASRTQGSGNTIYF
J gene: TRBJ1-1; clone size: -; V gene: TRBV7-6; D gene: TRBD1; CDR3 DNA: TGTGCCAGCAGCGGGACAGCAGACACTGAAGCTTTCTTT; CDR3 protein: CASSGTADTEAFF
J gene: TRBJ2-2; clone size: -; V gene: TRBV7-3; D gene: TRBD2; CDR3 DNA: TGTGCCAGCAGCTTGAGTAGCGGGGTTGGGACCGGGGAGCTGTTTTTT; CDR3 protein: CASSLSSGVGTGELFF
J gene: TRBJ2-2; clone size: -; V gene: TRBV5-1; D gene: TRBD2; CDR3 DNA: TGCGCCAGCAGCTGGGGACTAGCGGGAAACACCGGGGAGCTGTTTTTT; CDR3 protein: CASSWGLAGNTGELFF
J gene: TRBJ2-3; clone size: -; V gene: TRBV7-6; D gene: -; CDR3 DNA: TGTGCCAGCAGCCTAAGAGCACTATTGACTTCTAGCACAGATACGCAGTATTTT; CDR3 protein: CASSLRALLTSSTDTQYF
J gene: TRBJ1-5; clone size: -; V gene: TRBV23-1; D gene: -; CDR3 DNA: TGCGCCAGCAGTCATCCCCCACCCCACAGGGTCACTCAGCCCCAGCATTTT; CDR3 protein: CASSHPPPHRVTQPQHF